Included here is one T cell receptor (beta chain) sequence, with context. With only one base between it and a far larger clone, this is likely a read error. Some clones are missing from TCRdb's copy, which holds only in-frame ones; the method was immunoSEQ multiplex PCR. This table has roughly 500,000 clones, over 70% appearing once. This record belongs to a study of shared clonotypes between healthy human individuals. V gave up 0 bases and J gave up 3 bases; unmatched junction bases: 7. Per germline, CDR1 SGHRS and CDR2 YFSETQ. The CDR3 has 16 amino acids. For genomic DNA, unsorted samples relied on approximately 100 million PBMCs.

The chain recombines TRBV5-1 with TRBJ2-5; TRBD1 matches 8 bases. The source of this sequence is a woman in her forties in good health. Some clones in this sample may be carry-over from other donors' samples. Sequenced material: PBMCs. CDR3 in DNA: TGCGCCAGCAGCTTGGGACAGGGGAGTACCAAAGAGACCCAGTACTTC. Translation gives CASSLGQGSTKETQYF.